One and the same sample provided the 5 T cell receptor beta chains below, sequenced in a study of CD8 T cells in ankylosing spondylitis (dated by TCRdb to the late 2010s). The study at large found these results: A TCR beta motif of about 8 highly homologous amino acid variants appeared characteristic of blood from ankylosing spondylitis patients.

The method behind the library was 5' RACE. The sample was run on an Illumina HiSeq 2500. Starting from the raw public reads, TCRdb applied fastp trimming at Q25, assembled clones with MiXCR and retained in-frame beta chains. Here each entry gathers all rows of one CDR3 protein and keeps the most common genes and DNA. Recorded for this sample are 650,000 to 800,000 distinct CDR3 sequences; around 17% of them occurred a single time. The top ten clones comprise about 20% of the sample. The antigens these receptors bind are not known. Material: blood, either unsorted or a sorted T cell fraction (not recorded which). Every receptor here comes from a male donor with ankylosing spondylitis.

This chain uses TRBV11-3 with TRBJ2-7, with 8 positions matching TRBD2. V shed 1 base and J 6 bases; nucleotides not matched to a gene: 11. Germline V lookup: CDR1 SGHNT, CDR2 YENEEA. The CDR3 is 16 residues long. The CDR3 region has the DNA TGTGCCAGCAGCTTAGGAAGGTCGGGAGGGCCTGGCGAGCAGTACTTC. Translated: CASSLGRSGGPGEQYF.

CDR3 in amino acids: CASSRSGLVNEQFF. CDR3 coding DNA: TGTGCCAGTAGTCGCTCGGGACTTGTCAATGAGCAGTTCTTC. The rearrangement links TRBV19 to TRBJ2-1; D might be TRBD2 (6 bases). Germline V gives CDR1 LNHDA, CDR2 SQIVND (reference sequence). V lost 5 bases and J lost 6, with 14 bases in between. This CDR3 contains 14 residues.

There are a few counts of this clonotype. V is TRBV7-9 and J is TRBJ2-7; D gene uncertain. Looked up from germline, CDR1 is SEHNR and CDR2 is FQNEAQ (reference sequence). The CDR3 length is 14 residues. V was pared by 1 base and J by 1 base, with 8 bases between. In DNA form, the CDR3 reads TGTGCCAGCAGCTTAGATACTTTTTCCTACGAGCAGTACTTC. Protein: CASSLDTFSYEQYF.

This clonotype was picked up a small number of times. The genes are TRBV7-2 and TRBJ2-4, with 10 bases fitting TRBD1. Per the germline V gene, CDR1 is SGHTA and CDR2 is FQGNSA. Losses at the gene ends were 4 bases for V and 8 bases for J; bases not matched to a gene: 5. The CDR3 spans 14 residues. The CDR3 bases are TGTGCCAGCAGCTCGACAGGGGGCGCGGACATTCAGTACTTC. Translation: CASSSTGGADIQYF.

The chain has TRBV5-6 and TRBJ2-2, with D unresolved. The V and J ends lost 3 bases and 5 bases respectively, with 17 bases between them. The CDR3 runs 16 residues. Per germline, CDR1 SGHDT and CDR2 YYEEEE. As DNA, the CDR3 is TGTGCCAGCAGCTCCACGGCCTGGTCATTTACCGGGGAGCTGTTTTTT. This codes for CASSSTAWSFTGELFF.